This T cell receptor beta chain emerged from a study of PD-1 blockade in classical Hodgkin lymphoma. Study-wide results and limits: As was reported, newly diagnosed patients showed lower baseline TCR diversity than healthy donors did. With respect to the repertoire differences, their causes, possibly disease activity or prior therapy, remain undefined.

Profiled with immunoSEQ multiplex PCR; TCRdb holds only in-frame clones, not every one. The sample lists 90,000 or so clones, more than 70% occurring once. V shed 3 bases and J 3 bases; nucleotides not matched to a gene: 8. CDR3 size: 15 residues. Per the germline V gene, CDR1 is SGHNT and CDR2 is YENEEA. This sample's time point: cycle 4 day 1 (C4D1), after less than 7 weeks of nivolumab. Every patient relapsed after autologous stem cell transplantation, and brentuximab vedotin exposure varied. Best responses were complete response, partial response or progressive disease. To note about this clone: Its antigen is undetermined.

The chain uses TRBV11-3 and TRBJ2-7; 7 bases line up with TRBD2. The specimen comprised peripheral blood mononuclear cells (PBMCs), sampled before the fourth cycle of nivolumab. This clonotype was obtained from a human donor with classical Hodgkin lymphoma. CDR3 sequence reads: CASSLFPGGGYEQYF. DNA of the CDR3: TGTGCCAGCAGCTTGTTCCCGGGGGGTGGCTACGAGCAGTACTTC.